A selection of T cell receptor beta chains follows, all from one sample in a study of cytotoxic CD8 clonotypes in ibrutinib-treated CLL. Only in-frame clones appear in the TCRdb table, and some are missing; sequencing was by immunoSEQ multiplex PCR. The sample lists fewer than 400,000 clones; over 55% were seen once. Sequencing was performed on PBMCs, taken after 36 months of ibrutinib treatment. These receptors were taken from a human donor with chronic lymphocytic leukemia. Each CDR3 is given with its conserved first and last residue. The order of the fields is D gene, CDR3 length, J gene, clone size, V gene, CDR3 protein, CDR3 DNA. A D gene is named only where the DNA matches it firmly. Expanded clones get a size class; other rows say once, few or many, or leave the size out.

D: TRBD2
length: 16
J: TRBJ2-2
size: .
V: TRBV7-6
CDR3: CASSGGGLAGTGELFF
DNA: TGTGCCAGCAGTGGAGGGGGACTAGCGGGAACCGGGGAGCTGTTTTTT

D: TRBD1
length: 15
J: TRBJ2-2
size: few
V: TRBV6-1
CDR3: CASKDRAPNTGELFF
DNA: TGTGCCAGCAAGGACAGGGCCCCGAACACCGGGGAGCTGTTTTTT

D: .
length: 14
J: TRBJ1-4
size: .
V: TRBV9
CDR3: CASSVEGRGEKLFF
DNA: TGTGCCAGCAGCGTAGAGGGGAGGGGGGAAAAACTGTTTTTT

D: .
length: 15
J: TRBJ1-4
size: .
V: TRBV13
CDR3: CASSSRRGTNEKLFF
DNA: TGTGCCAGCAGCTCACGCCGGGGAACTAATGAAAAACTGTTTTTT

D: TRBD2
length: 14
J: TRBJ2-7
size: .
V: TRBV2
CDR3: CASSEAGTSSEQYF
DNA: TGTGCCAGCAGTGAAGCCGGGACTAGTAGCGAGCAGTACTTC

D: .
length: 13
J: TRBJ1-2
size: few
V: TRBV18
CDR3: CASSPPRWYGYTF
DNA: TGTGCCAGCTCACCACCCCGCTGGTATGGCTACACCTTC

D: .
length: 15
J: TRBJ2-7
size: .
V: TRBV28
CDR3: CASIPWPGRSYEQYF
DNA: TGTGCCAGCATTCCCTGGCCGGGACGCTCCTACGAGCAGTACTTC

D: .
length: 14
J: TRBJ2-6
size: few
V: TRBV11-2
CDR3: CASKTGHGANVLTF
DNA: TGTGCCAGTAAAACAGGGCACGGGGCCAACGTCCTGACTTTC

D: .
length: 14
J: TRBJ2-3
size: once
V: TRBV6-5
CDR3: CASSLRSSTDTQYF
DNA: TGTGCCAGCAGCCTACGGTCTAGCACAGATACGCAGTATTTT

D: .
length: 11
J: TRBJ2-1
size: .
V: TRBV7-9
CDR3: CASTQINEQFF
DNA: TGTGCCAGCACCCAGATCAATGAGCAGTTCTTC

D: TRBD2
length: 15
J: TRBJ2-1
size: .
V: TRBV5-8
CDR3: CASSSGLASYNEQFF
DNA: TGTGCCAGCAGCTCCGGACTAGCTTCCTACAATGAGCAGTTCTTC

D: TRBD1
length: 16
J: TRBJ1-4
size: .
V: TRBV5-1
CDR3: CASSLEPGQGNEKLFF
DNA: TGCGCCAGCAGCCTTGAACCGGGACAGGGGAATGAAAAACTGTTTTTT

D: TRBD1
length: 13
J: TRBJ1-2
size: .
V: TRBV6-5
CDR3: CASRRQGAGGYTF
DNA: TGTGCCAGCAGACGACAGGGGGCTGGGGGCTACACCTTC

D: .
length: 15
J: TRBJ2-7
size: .
V: TRBV19
CDR3: CASSIRGSSSYEQYF
DNA: TGTGCCAGTAGTATCAGGGGCTCAAGCTCCTACGAGCAGTACTTC

D: .
length: 15
J: TRBJ1-4
size: .
V: TRBV18
CDR3: CASSPTQGTNEKLFF
DNA: TGTGCCAGCTCACCAACACAGGGCACTAATGAAAAACTGTTTTTT

D: .
length: 12
J: TRBJ1-1
size: .
V: TRBV7-9
CDR3: CASSFAGTEAFF
DNA: TGTGCCAGCAGCTTCGCGGGCACTGAAGCTTTCTTT

D: .
length: 17
J: TRBJ2-6
size: .
V: TRBV10-3
CDR3: CAISEWVHRAGANVLTF
DNA: TGTGCCATCAGTGAGTGGGTCCACAGGGCTGGGGCCAACGTCCTGACTTTC

D: TRBD2
length: 16
J: TRBJ2-5
size: .
V: TRBV5-1
CDR3: CASSLRVAGGLETQYF
DNA: TGCGCCAGCAGCTTGCGTGTGGCGGGGGGGCTCGAGACCCAGTACTTC

D: .
length: 15
J: TRBJ2-1
size: once
V: TRBV4-1
CDR3: CASSDGSPRYNEQFF
DNA: TGCGCCAGCAGCGACGGGAGCCCCCGCTACAATGAGCAGTTCTTC

D: .
length: 14
J: TRBJ2-1
size: .
V: TRBV29-1
CDR3: CSVVGGSSYNEQFF
DNA: TGCAGCGTTGTCGGGGGTAGCTCCTACAATGAGCAGTTCTTC